The rows below give T cell receptor beta chains drawn from one sample of a study of blood T cell repertoires in COVID-19. Clones were sequenced by immunoSEQ multiplex PCR, and TCRdb holds only the in-frame ones, with some missing. This table holds approximately 120,000 clones, approximately 81% found once. The sample consisted of peripheral blood. All receptors come from a man between 35 and 55 years old with active or convalescent COVID-19. Both conserved end residues are part of each CDR3. The D gene is left open where the match is weak.

D gene,V gene,J gene,CDR3 DNA,CDR3 protein
TRBD2,TRBV11-3,TRBJ2-2,TGTGCCAGCAGCTCGGGACTAGCGAACACCGGGGAGCTGTTTTTT,CASSSGLANTGELFF
-,TRBV6-5,TRBJ2-1,TGTGCCAGCAGTTACTCGCCTAGGTCCTACAATGAGCAGTTCTTC,CASSYSPRSYNEQFF
TRBD2,TRBV6-2/TRBV6-3,TRBJ2-1,TGTGCCAGCAGTTACTCCGTAGCGGGGGGCTACAATGAGCAGTTCTTC,CASSYSVAGGYNEQFF
-,TRBV2,TRBJ2-5,TGTGCCAGCAACGGGGTCCAAGAGACCCAGTACTTC,CASNGVQETQYF
TRBD2,TRBV12-5,TRBJ2-1,TGTGCTAGTGGTTTGGTTCTTGCGGGACTAGCGGGGCCTAGCTCCTACAATGAGCAGTTCTTC,CASGLVLAGLAGPSSYNEQFF
TRBD2,TRBV7-6,TRBJ2-3,TGTGCCAGCAGCTTAGGAAGCGGGGGAAGGACAGATACGCAGTATTTT,CASSLGSGGRTDTQYF
TRBD1,TRBV24-1,TRBJ1-2,TGTGCCACCAGTGATCCCACAGGGGGCGATGCCTATGGCTACACCTTC,CATSDPTGGDAYGYTF
-,TRBV28,TRBJ1-2,TGTGCCAGCAGTCGGCTCGGGAGCTATGGCTACACCTTC,CASSRLGSYGYTF
TRBD1,TRBV4-1,TRBJ2-6,TGCGCCAGCAGCCAGGGGGAACAGGGGTCCGGGGCCAACGTCCTGACTTTC,CASSQGEQGSGANVLTF
TRBD2,TRBV9,TRBJ2-3,TGTGCCAGCAGCGTTCTAGCGGGGGGCCCAGATACGCAGTATTTT,CASSVLAGGPDTQYF